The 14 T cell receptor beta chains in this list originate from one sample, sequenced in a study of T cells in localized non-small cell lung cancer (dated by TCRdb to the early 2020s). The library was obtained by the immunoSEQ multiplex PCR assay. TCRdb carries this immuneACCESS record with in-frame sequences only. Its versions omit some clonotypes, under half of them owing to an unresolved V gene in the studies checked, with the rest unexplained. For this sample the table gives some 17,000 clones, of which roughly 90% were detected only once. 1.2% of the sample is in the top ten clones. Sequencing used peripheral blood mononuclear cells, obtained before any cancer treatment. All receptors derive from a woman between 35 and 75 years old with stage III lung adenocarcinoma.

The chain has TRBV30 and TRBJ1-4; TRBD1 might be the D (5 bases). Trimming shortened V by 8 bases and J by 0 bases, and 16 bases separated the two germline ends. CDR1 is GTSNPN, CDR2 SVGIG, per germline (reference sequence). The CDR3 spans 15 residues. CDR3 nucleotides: TGTGCCGGGACCTTTTTTCCCACAACTAATGAAAAACTGTTTTTT. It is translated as CAGTFFPTTNEKLFF.

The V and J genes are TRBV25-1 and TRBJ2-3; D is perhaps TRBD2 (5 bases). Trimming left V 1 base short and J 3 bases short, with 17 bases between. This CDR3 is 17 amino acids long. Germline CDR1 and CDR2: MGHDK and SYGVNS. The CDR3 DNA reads TGTGCCAGCAGTGAATTGGAGGAGTCCCCGGGGACAGATACGCAGTATTTT. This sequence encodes CASSELEESPGTDTQYF.

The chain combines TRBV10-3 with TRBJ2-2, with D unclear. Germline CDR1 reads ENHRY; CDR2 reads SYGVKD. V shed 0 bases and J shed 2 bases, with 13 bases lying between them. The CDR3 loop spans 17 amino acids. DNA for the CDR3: TGTGCCATCAGTGAGTCGATCAGCTTATATAACACCGGGGAGCTGTTTTTT. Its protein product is CAISESISLYNTGELFF.

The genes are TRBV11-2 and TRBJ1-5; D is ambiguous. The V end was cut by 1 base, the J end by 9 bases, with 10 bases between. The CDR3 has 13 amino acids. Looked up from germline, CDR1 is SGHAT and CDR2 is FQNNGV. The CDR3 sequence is CASSLGLVGPQHF. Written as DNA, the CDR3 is TGTGCCAGCAGCTTAGGCTTGGTTGGGCCCCAGCATTTT.

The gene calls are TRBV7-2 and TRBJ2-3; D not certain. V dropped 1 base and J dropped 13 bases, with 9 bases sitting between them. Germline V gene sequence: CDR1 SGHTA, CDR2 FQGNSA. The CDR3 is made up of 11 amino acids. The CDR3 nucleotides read TGTGCCAGCAGCTTAGAAACGAAGAAGTATTTT. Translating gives CASSLETKKYF.

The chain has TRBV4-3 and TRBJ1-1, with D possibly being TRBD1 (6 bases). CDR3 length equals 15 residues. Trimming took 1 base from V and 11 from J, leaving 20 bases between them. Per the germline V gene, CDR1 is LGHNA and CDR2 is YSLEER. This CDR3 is CASSQGPRVSTGAFF. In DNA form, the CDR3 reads TGCGCCAGCAGCCAAGGTCCAAGGGTATCAACAGGGGCTTTCTTT.

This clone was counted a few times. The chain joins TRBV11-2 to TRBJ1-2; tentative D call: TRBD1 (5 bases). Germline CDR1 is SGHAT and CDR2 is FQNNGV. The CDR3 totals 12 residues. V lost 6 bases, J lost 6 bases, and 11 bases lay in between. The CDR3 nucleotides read TGTGCCAGCAGTCAGGGTTTAGATGGCTACACCTTC. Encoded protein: CASSQGLDGYTF.

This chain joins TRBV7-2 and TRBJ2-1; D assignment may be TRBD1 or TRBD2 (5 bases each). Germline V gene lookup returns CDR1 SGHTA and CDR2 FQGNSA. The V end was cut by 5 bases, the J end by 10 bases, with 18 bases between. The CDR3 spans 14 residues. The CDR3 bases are TGTGCCAGCAGCCATCCCCCCCCGGGACGAGAGCAGTTCTTC. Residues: CASSHPPPGREQFF.

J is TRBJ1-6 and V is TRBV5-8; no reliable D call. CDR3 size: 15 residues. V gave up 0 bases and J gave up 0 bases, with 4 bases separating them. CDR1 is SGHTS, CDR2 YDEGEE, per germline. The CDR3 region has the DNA TGTGCCAGCAGCTTGGTGAACTCCTATAATTCACCCCTCCACTTT. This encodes CASSLVNSYNSPLHF.

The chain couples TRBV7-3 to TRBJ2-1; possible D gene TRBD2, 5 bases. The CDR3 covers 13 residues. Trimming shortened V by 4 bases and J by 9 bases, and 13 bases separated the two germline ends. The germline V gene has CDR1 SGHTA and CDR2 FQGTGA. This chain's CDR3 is CASSSGFGGEQFF. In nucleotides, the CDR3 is TGTGCCAGCAGCTCAGGCTTTGGAGGTGAGCAGTTCTTC.

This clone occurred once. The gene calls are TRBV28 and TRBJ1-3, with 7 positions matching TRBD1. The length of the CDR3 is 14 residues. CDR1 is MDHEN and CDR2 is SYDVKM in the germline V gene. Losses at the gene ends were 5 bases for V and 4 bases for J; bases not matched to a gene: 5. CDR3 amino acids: CASSQTGSGNTIYF. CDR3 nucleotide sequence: TGTGCCAGCAGTCAGACAGGGTCCGGAAACACCATATATTTT. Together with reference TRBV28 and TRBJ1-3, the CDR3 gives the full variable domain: DVKVTQSSRYLVKRTGEKVFLECVQDMDHENMFWYRQDPGLGLRLIYFSYDVKMKEKGDIPEGYSVSREKKERFSLILESASTNQTSMYLCASSQTGSGNTIYFGEGSWLTVV.

CDR3 nucleotide sequence: TGCGCCAGCAGCCAACCTACACAGGGGACAGAGCAGTACTTC. It specifies CASSQPTQGTEQYF. The rearrangement joins TRBV4-1 to TRBJ2-7; TRBD1 aligns across 7 bases. CDR1 is MGHRA and CDR2 is YSYEKL in the germline V gene. The CDR3 consists of 14 residues. The V gene end was trimmed by 2 bases and the J gene end by 7 bases; junction bases not matched to a gene: 8.

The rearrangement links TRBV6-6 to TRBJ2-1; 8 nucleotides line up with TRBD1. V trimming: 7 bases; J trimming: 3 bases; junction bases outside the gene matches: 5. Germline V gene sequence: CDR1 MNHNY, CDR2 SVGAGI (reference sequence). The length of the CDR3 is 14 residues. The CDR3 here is CASNTGTGYNEQFF. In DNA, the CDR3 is TGTGCCAGCAATACCGGGACAGGCTACAATGAGCAGTTCTTC.

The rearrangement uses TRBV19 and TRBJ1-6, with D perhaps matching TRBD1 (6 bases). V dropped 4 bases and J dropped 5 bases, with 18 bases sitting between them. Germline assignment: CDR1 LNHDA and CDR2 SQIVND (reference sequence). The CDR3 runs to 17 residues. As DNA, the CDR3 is TGTGCCAGTAGTAGGGGGGGCCGAGGATTTGATAATTCACCCCTCCACTTT. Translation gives CASSRGGRGFDNSPLHF.